This entry lists 26 T cell receptor beta chains sequenced from one sample in a study of blood T cell repertoires in COVID-19. Assay: immunoSEQ multiplex PCR; the TCRdb copy retains only in-frame clones and omits some. Of 150,000 or so clones listed, 82% are singletons. The specimen sequenced was PBMCs or T cells enriched from blood (not recorded which). These receptors came from a man between 60 and 75 years old who had recovered from COVID-19.

The rearrangement links TRBV30 to TRBJ1-6; 10 bases are a match to TRBD1. CDR3 length: 13 amino acids. After removal of 5 bases from V and 10 bases from J, the junction contained 5 bases not matched to a gene. Per germline, CDR1 GTSNPN and CDR2 SVGIG (reference sequence). In DNA form, the CDR3 reads TGTGCCTGGCAGACAGGGGGCGGGTCACCCCTCCACTTT. It yields the protein CAWQTGGGSPLHF.

Only one count was recorded for this clone. The chain joins TRBV19 to TRBJ2-1; TRBD2 matches at 9 bases. Germline lookup yields CDR1 LNHDA and CDR2 SQIVND (reference sequence). The CDR3 loop spans 16 amino acids. Germline trimming cut 3 bases from V and 6 bases from J; bases unmatched to any gene: 9. The chain's CDR3 is CASSMLAGTIVNEQFF. CDR3 bases: TGTGCCAGTAGTATGCTAGCGGGGACTATAGTCAATGAGCAGTTCTTC.

The DNA for the CDR3 is TGTGCCAGCAGCGTAGATTTGGGGGGGACTGAAGCTTTCTTT. As protein: CASSVDLGGTEAFF. The chain combines TRBV9 with TRBJ1-1; D possibly corresponds to TRBD1 (5 bases). Germline lookup yields CDR1 SGDLS and CDR2 YYNGEE. Trimming took 0 bases from V and 5 from J, leaving 11 bases between them. The CDR3 has 14 amino acids.

A few counts support this clone. The V gene is TRBV12-3 or TRBV12-4, the J gene TRBJ1-6; 7 nucleotides agree with TRBD1. This CDR3 has 12 amino acids. The ends lost 10 bases at V and 7 bases at J; junction bases unmatched: 4. The CDR3 region has the DNA TGTGCCACTACAGGGGAAAATTCACCCCTCCACTTT. This encodes CATTGENSPLHF.

This clone was seen a few times. J is TRBJ1-5 and V is TRBV3-1 (or the pseudogene TRBV3-2); the D is unclear. The CDR3 contains 14 residues. The V gene lost 4 bases and the J gene lost 4 bases, with 11 bases spanning the gap. Germline assignment: CDR1 LGHDT and CDR2 YNNKEL (reference sequence). The CDR3 region is CASSPTQANQPQHF. The DNA for the CDR3 is TGTGCCAGCAGCCCTACGCAAGCAAATCAGCCCCAGCATTTT.

A single count supports this clone. The chain joins TRBV11-2 to TRBJ1-6; maybe TRBD1 (6 bases). CDR3 length: 14 amino acids. Deletions cut 5 bases from V and 10 bases from J, with 15 bases between. CDR1 is SGHAT, CDR2 FQNNGV, per germline. CDR3: CASSPDRNVSPLHF. DNA for the CDR3: TGTGCCAGCAGCCCCGACAGGAATGTATCACCCCTCCACTTT.

This clone appeared a single time. The rearrangement joins TRBV10-3 to TRBJ2-1, with TRBD2 matching 9 bases. In germline, CDR1 is ENHRY, CDR2 SYGVKD. Trimming cost V 10 bases and J 8 bases; bases outside gene matches: 6. This CDR3 is built from 12 residues. Here the CDR3 DNA reads TGTGCCACGGCGGGGGGGGGCGATGAGCAGTTCTTC. It yields the protein CATAGGGDEQFF.

The chain joins TRBV7-2 to TRBJ2-7; 7 nucleotides line up with TRBD1. This CDR3 has 14 residues. The V segment lost 5 bases and the J segment 3 bases; nucleotides outside the gene matches: 7. Per germline, CDR1 SGHTA and CDR2 FQGNSA. The CDR3: CASSPRQGGYEQYF. The CDR3 nucleotides read TGTGCCAGCAGCCCTCGACAGGGCGGCTACGAGCAGTACTTC.

The chain uses TRBV3-1 (or the pseudogene TRBV3-2) and TRBJ1-5; D remains unclear. The length of the CDR3 is 14 residues. Germline V CDR1 and CDR2: LGHDT, YNNKEL (reference sequence). The germline V and J ends were trimmed by 4 bases and 1 base, with 8 bases remaining between them. In DNA, the CDR3 is TGTGCCAGCAGCCGGACTGTGAGCAATCAGCCCCAGCATTTT. Its translation is CASSRTVSNQPQHF.

The V and J genes are TRBV18 and TRBJ2-2; TRBD1 is a possible D gene (5 bases). This CDR3 contains 13 residues. Germline V gene lookup returns CDR1 KGHSH and CDR2 LQKENI. V was clipped by 3 bases and J by 6 bases, with 8 bases between them. The DNA for the CDR3 is TGTGCCAGCTCACCCAGGGTACCCGGGGAGCTGTTTTTT. This encodes CASSPRVPGELFF.

This clone was seen once. This chain uses TRBV5-8 with TRBJ1-5, with 9 bases matching TRBD1. Germline V lookup: CDR1 SGHTS, CDR2 YDEGEE. The V segment lost 5 bases and the J segment 6 bases; nucleotides outside the gene matches: 12. This CDR3 is built from 16 residues. The CDR3 DNA reads TGTGCCAGCAGTTTTACTACAGGGGGCTCGAGTCAGCCCCAGCATTTT. Its translation is CASSFTTGGSSQPQHF.

The chain uses TRBV28 and TRBJ2-3; D perhaps matches TRBD1 (6 bases). V was pared by 5 bases and J by 4 bases, with 28 bases between. The germline gives CDR1 MDHEN, CDR2 SYDVKM. This CDR3 contains 19 residues. The CDR3 is CASSGPDNLWGKGADTQYF. CDR3 DNA sequence: TGTGCCAGCAGTGGCCCGGACAATTTGTGGGGCAAGGGGGCAGATACGCAGTATTTT.

The J gene is TRBJ2-1, the V gene TRBV10-3; 14 positions match TRBD2. V shed 5 bases and J 4 bases; nucleotides not matched to a gene: 16. The germline V gene has CDR1 ENHRY and CDR2 SYGVKD. This CDR3 contains 20 residues. In DNA form, the CDR3 reads TGTGCCATCAGTTCCTCCGGGACTAGCGGGAGTGAGGATTCTTACAATGAGCAGTTCTTC. Protein: CAISSSGTSGSEDSYNEQFF.

The chain links TRBV18 to TRBJ1-3; D unresolved. V was trimmed by 4 bases and J by 0 bases, leaving 10 bases between them. CDR1 and CDR2 from the germline V gene are KGHSH and LQKENI. This CDR3 has 15 residues. The CDR3, as DNA: TGTGCCAGCTCACGAGAGGAGATCTCTGGAAACACCATATATTTT. This encodes CASSREEISGNTIYF.

The chain uses TRBV3-1 (or the pseudogene TRBV3-2) and TRBJ1-5, with D perhaps matching TRBD1 (5 bases). CDR3 length: 14 residues. The V gene's germline CDR1 is LGHDT and CDR2 YNNKEL (reference sequence). V was trimmed by 2 bases and J by 2 bases, leaving 7 bases between them. The CDR3 region has the DNA TGTGCCAGCAGCCAATGGGGGGGCAATCAGCCCCAGCATTTT. Translated: CASSQWGGNQPQHF.

CDR3 in amino acids: CASSASSGINEQFF. CDR3 coding DNA: TGTGCCAGTTCGGCGTCTAGCGGGATTAATGAGCAGTTCTTC. V usage is TRBV6-4 and J usage is TRBJ2-1, with 9 bases aligning to TRBD2. Germline V lookup: CDR1 MRHNA, CDR2 SNTAGT. The CDR3 length is 14 residues. J was trimmed by 7 bases and V by 9 bases; bases with no gene match: 10.

The chain recombines TRBV3-1 (or the pseudogene TRBV3-2) with TRBJ2-1; 7 nucleotides agree with TRBD2. This CDR3 is built from 16 residues. Germline lookup yields CDR1 LGHDT and CDR2 YNNKEL (reference sequence). V shed 2 bases, J shed 6 bases, and the junction held 10 bases outside the gene matches. CDR3 sequence (DNA): TGTGCCAGCAGCCAATGGCCCATGACTAGCCGCAATGAGCAGTTCTTC. Protein product: CASSQWPMTSRNEQFF.

This clone occurred a few times. The gene calls are TRBV11-3 and TRBJ1-1; D not resolved. V was pared by 4 bases and J by 3 bases, with 6 bases between. Germline V lookup: CDR1 SGHNT, CDR2 YENEEA. The CDR3 sequence is 12 residues long. The CDR3 reads CASSSGYTEAFF. For the CDR3, the DNA is TGTGCCAGCAGCTCGGGATACACTGAAGCTTTCTTT.

The rearrangement uses TRBV6-2 or TRBV6-3 and TRBJ2-3; TRBD2 agrees at 13 bases. Trimming at V came to 4 bases and at J to 4 bases, leaving 2 bases not matched to a gene. Germline V gene data show CDR1 as MNHEY and CDR2 as SVGEGT. This CDR3 has 15 amino acids. In DNA, the CDR3 is TGTGCCAGCAGTTTACTAGCGGGGGGGTCAGATACGCAGTATTTT. Protein sequence: CASSLLAGGSDTQYF.

This clone appeared a single time. CDR3 amino acids: CASSVARGGITEKLFF. CDR3 DNA: TGTGCCAGCAGCGTAGCTCGGGGAGGCATTACTGAAAAACTGTTTTTT. The chain couples TRBV9 to TRBJ1-4; no clear D. This CDR3 region has 16 residues. Trimming left V 0 bases short and J 7 bases short, with 16 bases between. Germline-derived CDR1 and CDR2 are SGDLS and YYNGEE.

The rearrangement joins TRBV29-1 to TRBJ2-7; no definite D call. Germline V gene sequence: CDR1 SQVTM, CDR2 ANQGSEA. Trimming took off 1 base at V and 0 bases at J, with 4 bases between the two ends. This CDR3 is 12 amino acids long. The CDR3 sequence: CSVEVNSYEQYF. The CDR3, as DNA: TGCAGCGTTGAAGTAAACTCCTACGAGCAGTACTTC.

This sequence joins TRBV15 and TRBJ2-3; 7 nucleotides agree with TRBD1. Germline CDR1 reads LNHNV; CDR2 reads YYDKDF (reference sequence). J lost 1 base, V lost 0 bases, and 4 bases had no gene match. CDR3 length: 16 residues. The CDR3 protein is CATSRDPGTGTDTQYF. DNA of the CDR3: TGTGCCACCAGCAGAGATCCGGGGACAGGCACAGATACGCAGTATTTT.

The chain recombines TRBV29-1 with TRBJ2-3, with 7 positions matching TRBD1. With V trimmed by 2 bases and J by 4 bases, 9 bases remained unmatched. Germline V gene data show CDR1 as SQVTM and CDR2 as ANQGSEA. The CDR3 sequence is 15 residues long. This CDR3 is CSVETQGVRSDTQYF. CDR3 DNA sequence: TGCAGCGTTGAAACTCAGGGGGTGAGGTCAGATACGCAGTATTTT.

As concerns this clone: Within the sample, other DNA sequences also encode this same CDR3. The chain employs TRBV19 and TRBJ2-1, with 10 bases fitting TRBD2. Germline V gene sequence: CDR1 LNHDA, CDR2 SQIVND (reference sequence). This CDR3 region has 15 residues. Losses at the gene ends were 4 bases for V and 4 bases for J; bases not matched to a gene: 4. CDR3 sequence reads: CASSRTSGSYNEQFF. The DNA of the CDR3 is TGTGCCAGTAGTAGGACTAGCGGTAGTTACAATGAGCAGTTCTTC.

J is TRBJ2-5 and V is TRBV3-1 (or the pseudogene TRBV3-2), with 12 bases that match TRBD2. V trimming: 1 base; J trimming: 5 bases; junction bases outside the gene matches: 8. The CDR3 is 17 amino acids. Germline lookup yields CDR1 LGHDT and CDR2 YNNKEL (reference sequence). CDR3 nucleotide sequence: TGTGCCAGCAGCCAAGGCCTAGCGGGGGGGCCGGGGGAGACCCAGTACTTC. Protein product: CASSQGLAGGPGETQYF.

This rearrangement joins TRBV6-5 to TRBJ1-6; 9 nucleotides align to TRBD1. Trimming at V came to 6 bases and at J to 7 bases, leaving 4 bases not matched to a gene. The CDR3 contains 14 residues. Germline CDR1 is MNHEY and CDR2 is SVGAGI. DNA of the CDR3: TGTGCCAGCAGGGGGACAGGGAACAATTCACCCCTCCACTTT. Protein sequence: CASRGTGNNSPLHF.